This T cell receptor beta chain was documented in a study of cytomegalovirus exposure and HLA in healthy donors. Overall study results and limits: With high specificity and sensitivity, the classifier reportedly diagnosed cytomegalovirus status.

This clone is a singleton in its sample. Its antigen is undetermined. Primers for the PCR totalled 60 Vbeta and 13 Jbeta. Generated by immunoSEQ multiplex PCR, the TCRdb table keeps only in-frame clones and is missing some. This sample yields around 160,000 clones, of which around 84% are seen a single time; over 2.5% belongs to the top ten. This CDR3 region has 18 residues. The junction had 14 bases not matched to a gene; V was cut back by 0 bases and J by 7 bases. Germline lookup yields CDR1 LNHNV and CDR2 YYDKDF (reference sequence). This TCR was sampled from a man aged 35-49 years in good health and CMV-seropositive. What was sequenced was PBMCs. V and J are TRBV15 and TRBJ2-5, with 10 bases aligning to TRBD2. This CDR3 is CATSRDLGAAGGPRTQYF. The CDR3 DNA sequence: TGTGCCACCAGCAGAGATCTAGGGGCAGCGGGAGGGCCGCGGACCCAGTACTTC.